The rows below give T cell receptor beta chains drawn from one sample of a study of blood T cell repertoires in COVID-19. Profiled with immunoSEQ multiplex PCR; TCRdb holds only in-frame clones, not every one. In the table there are under 200,000 clones, approximately 85% of which are singletons. Material for sequencing was peripheral blood. These receptors were obtained from a woman aged 80 or over with acute or convalescent COVID-19. The CDR3 runs from the conserved cysteine through the conserved F or W. The order of the fields is V gene, J gene, clone size, D gene, CDR3 protein, CDR3 DNA. A D gene is named only where the DNA matches it firmly. For some rows the clone size is stated as once, few or many, or as a class when expanded; others skip it.

v_call: TRBV28; j_call: TRBJ2-2; clone_size: .; d_call: TRBD2; cdr3_aa: CASSLPPTSGGNTGELFF; cdr3_nt: TGTGCCAGCAGTCTTCCCCCTACTAGCGGGGGGAACACCGGGGAGCTGTTTTTT
v_call: TRBV18; j_call: TRBJ2-2; clone_size: .; d_call: .; cdr3_aa: CASSPGTTNTGELFF; cdr3_nt: TGTGCCAGCTCACCCGGGACAACGAACACCGGGGAGCTGTTTTTT
v_call: TRBV18; j_call: TRBJ1-5; clone_size: .; d_call: TRBD1; cdr3_aa: CASSSLSGQNQPQHF; cdr3_nt: TGTGCCAGCTCATCTCTTTCGGGACAGAATCAGCCCCAGCATTTT
v_call: TRBV7-3; j_call: TRBJ2-3; clone_size: .; d_call: .; cdr3_aa: CASSLSLVADTQYF; cdr3_nt: TGTGCCAGCAGCTTATCCCTAGTCGCAGATACGCAGTATTTT
v_call: TRBV24-1; j_call: TRBJ1-5; clone_size: .; d_call: .; cdr3_aa: CATSGPYSNQPQHF; cdr3_nt: TGTGCCACCAGTGGGCCTTATAGCAATCAGCCCCAGCATTTT
v_call: TRBV28; j_call: TRBJ2-2; clone_size: .; d_call: .; cdr3_aa: CASIIGGASANTGELFF; cdr3_nt: TGTGCCAGCATAATTGGGGGGGCCTCCGCGAACACCGGGGAGCTGTTTTTT
v_call: TRBV6-5; j_call: TRBJ1-1; clone_size: .; d_call: TRBD1; cdr3_aa: CASSYRGQGRLWEAFF; cdr3_nt: TGTGCCAGCAGTTACAGGGGACAGGGGCGACTATGGGAGGCTTTCTTT
v_call: TRBV2; j_call: TRBJ2-1; clone_size: .; d_call: TRBD2; cdr3_aa: CASSVYGSGQSSYNEQFF; cdr3_nt: TGTGCCAGCAGTGTGTATGGTAGCGGGCAGAGCTCCTACAATGAGCAGTTCTTC
v_call: TRBV27; j_call: TRBJ2-1; clone_size: .; d_call: .; cdr3_aa: CASSLSAYNEQFF; cdr3_nt: TGTGCCAGCAGTTTGTCGGCCTACAATGAGCAGTTCTTC
v_call: TRBV19; j_call: TRBJ1-1; clone_size: .; d_call: TRBD1; cdr3_aa: CAIRQGARTEAFF; cdr3_nt: TGTGCCATTCGACAGGGGGCGCGGACTGAAGCTTTCTTT
v_call: TRBV11-2; j_call: TRBJ2-2; clone_size: .; d_call: .; cdr3_aa: CASSPYTGELFF; cdr3_nt: TGTGCCAGCAGCCCCTACACCGGGGAGCTGTTTTTT
v_call: TRBV5-6; j_call: TRBJ1-4; clone_size: many; d_call: .; cdr3_aa: CASSLIGESRRGEKLFF; cdr3_nt: TGTGCCAGCAGCTTAATTGGTGAGAGCAGGAGGGGTGAAAAACTGTTTTTT
v_call: TRBV14; j_call: TRBJ2-5; clone_size: .; d_call: TRBD2; cdr3_aa: CASSLAGGPRETQYF; cdr3_nt: TGTGCCAGCAGCTTAGCGGGAGGGCCTCGAGAGACCCAGTACTTC
v_call: TRBV7-9; j_call: TRBJ2-7; clone_size: .; d_call: TRBD1; cdr3_aa: CASSLGQGAADYEQYF; cdr3_nt: TGTGCCAGCAGCTTGGGACAGGGAGCCGCGGACTACGAGCAGTACTTC
v_call: TRBV5-8; j_call: TRBJ2-7; clone_size: .; d_call: .; cdr3_aa: CATRGTSYEQYF; cdr3_nt: TGTGCCACCAGGGGGACTTCCTACGAGCAGTACTTC
v_call: TRBV7-2; j_call: TRBJ2-5; clone_size: .; d_call: TRBD1; cdr3_aa: CASSLRTGMWETQYF; cdr3_nt: TGTGCCAGCAGCTTGCGGACAGGGATGTGGGAGACCCAGTACTTC
v_call: TRBV27; j_call: TRBJ2-3; clone_size: .; d_call: .; cdr3_aa: CASSLGTRYTDTQYF; cdr3_nt: TGTGCCAGCAGTTTAGGTACCAGATACACAGATACGCAGTATTTT
v_call: TRBV6-5; j_call: TRBJ1-2; clone_size: .; d_call: .; cdr3_aa: CASSYSSNSHGYTF; cdr3_nt: TGTGCCAGCAGTTACTCAAGCAACAGTCATGGCTACACCTTC
v_call: TRBV18; j_call: TRBJ2-1; clone_size: .; d_call: TRBD1; cdr3_aa: CASSAGFDRGNNEQFF; cdr3_nt: TGTGCCAGCTCGGCGGGTTTCGACAGGGGAAACAATGAGCAGTTCTTC
v_call: TRBV7-2; j_call: TRBJ1-5; clone_size: .; d_call: .; cdr3_aa: CASRDTGNNQPQHF; cdr3_nt: TGTGCCAGCAGAGATACAGGTAATAACCAGCCCCAGCATTTT
v_call: TRBV7-2; j_call: TRBJ2-3; clone_size: .; d_call: .; cdr3_aa: CASGTYGQTDTQYF; cdr3_nt: TGTGCCAGCGGAACGTATGGGCAGACAGATACGCAGTATTTT
v_call: TRBV5-1; j_call: TRBJ1-6; clone_size: .; d_call: TRBD1; cdr3_aa: CASSWSLTGEGYNSPLHF; cdr3_nt: TGCGCCAGCAGCTGGTCCTTGACAGGGGAGGGGTATAATTCACCCCTCCACTTT
v_call: TRBV5-5; j_call: TRBJ2-3; clone_size: .; d_call: TRBD1; cdr3_aa: CASTIRDRSTDTQYF; cdr3_nt: TGTGCCAGCACCATCCGGGACAGAAGCACAGATACGCAGTATTTT
v_call: TRBV12-5; j_call: TRBJ1-1; clone_size: .; d_call: .; cdr3_aa: CASGRPYREGNTEAFF; cdr3_nt: TGTGCTAGTGGCCGCCCATACAGGGAGGGGAACACTGAAGCTTTCTTT
v_call: TRBV6-6; j_call: TRBJ2-1; clone_size: .; d_call: .; cdr3_aa: CASTNTGSSYNEQFF; cdr3_nt: TGTGCCAGCACCAACACAGGAAGCTCCTACAATGAGCAGTTCTTC